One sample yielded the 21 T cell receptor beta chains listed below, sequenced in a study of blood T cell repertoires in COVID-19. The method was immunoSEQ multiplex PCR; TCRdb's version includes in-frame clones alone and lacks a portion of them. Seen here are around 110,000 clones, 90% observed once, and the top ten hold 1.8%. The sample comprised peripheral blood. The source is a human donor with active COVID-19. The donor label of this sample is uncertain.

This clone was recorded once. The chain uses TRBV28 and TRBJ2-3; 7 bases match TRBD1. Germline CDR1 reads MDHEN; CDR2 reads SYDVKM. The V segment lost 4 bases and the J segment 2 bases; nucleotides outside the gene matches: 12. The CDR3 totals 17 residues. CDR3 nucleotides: TGTGCCAGCAGTTCTCTACCCGGGACAGCCTACACAGATACGCAGTATTTT. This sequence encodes CASSSLPGTAYTDTQYF.

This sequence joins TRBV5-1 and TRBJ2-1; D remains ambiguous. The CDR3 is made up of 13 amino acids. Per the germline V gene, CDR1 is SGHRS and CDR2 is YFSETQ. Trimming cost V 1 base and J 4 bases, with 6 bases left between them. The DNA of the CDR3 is TGCGCCAGCAGCTTGCAAATTTACAATGAGCAGTTCTTC. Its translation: CASSLQIYNEQFF.

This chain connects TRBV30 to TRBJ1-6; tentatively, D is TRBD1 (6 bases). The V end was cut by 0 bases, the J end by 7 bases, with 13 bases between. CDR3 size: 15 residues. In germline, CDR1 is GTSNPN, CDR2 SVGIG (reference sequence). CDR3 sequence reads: CAWSVQGGGNSPLHF. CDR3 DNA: TGTGCCTGGAGTGTACAGGGAGGGGGGAATTCACCCCTCCACTTT.

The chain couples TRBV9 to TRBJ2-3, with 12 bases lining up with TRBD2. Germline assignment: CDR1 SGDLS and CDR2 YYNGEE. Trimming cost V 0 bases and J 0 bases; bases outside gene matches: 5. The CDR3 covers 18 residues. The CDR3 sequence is CASSVGLAGGRSTDTQYF. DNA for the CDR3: TGTGCCAGCAGCGTAGGGCTAGCGGGGGGGCGGAGCACAGATACGCAGTATTTT.

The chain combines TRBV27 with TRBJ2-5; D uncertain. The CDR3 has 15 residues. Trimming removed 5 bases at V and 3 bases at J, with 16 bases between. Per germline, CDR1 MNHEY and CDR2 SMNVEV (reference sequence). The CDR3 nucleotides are TGTGCCAGCAGTCTCAATTACAGAGAAAAAGAGACCCAGTACTTC. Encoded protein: CASSLNYREKETQYF.

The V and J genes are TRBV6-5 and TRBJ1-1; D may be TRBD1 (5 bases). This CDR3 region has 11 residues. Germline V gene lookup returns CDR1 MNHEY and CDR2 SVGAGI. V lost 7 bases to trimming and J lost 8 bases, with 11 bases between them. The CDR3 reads CASKHRLEAFF. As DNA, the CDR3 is TGTGCCAGCAAACACAGGTTGGAAGCTTTCTTT.

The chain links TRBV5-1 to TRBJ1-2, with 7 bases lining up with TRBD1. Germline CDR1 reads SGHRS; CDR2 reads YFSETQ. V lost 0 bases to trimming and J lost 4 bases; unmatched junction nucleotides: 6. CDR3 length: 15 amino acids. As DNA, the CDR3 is TGCGCCAGCAGCTTGGTTTTAGGGGGCGGCTATGGCTACACCTTC. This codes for CASSLVLGGGYGYTF.

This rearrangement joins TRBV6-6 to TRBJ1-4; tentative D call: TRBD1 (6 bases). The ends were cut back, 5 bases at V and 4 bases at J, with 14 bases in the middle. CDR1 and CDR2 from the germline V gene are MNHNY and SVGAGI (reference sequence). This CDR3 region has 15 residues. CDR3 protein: CASSKQGYRNEKLFF. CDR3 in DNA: TGTGCCAGCAGTAAACAGGGTTACCGTAATGAAAAACTGTTTTTT.

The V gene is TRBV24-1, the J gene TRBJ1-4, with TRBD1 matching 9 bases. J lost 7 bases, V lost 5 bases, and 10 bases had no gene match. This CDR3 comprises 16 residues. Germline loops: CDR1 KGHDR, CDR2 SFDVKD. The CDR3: CATSGGTGTGREKLFF. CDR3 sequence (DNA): TGTGCCACCAGTGGGGGGACAGGGACTGGCCGTGAAAAACTGTTTTTT.

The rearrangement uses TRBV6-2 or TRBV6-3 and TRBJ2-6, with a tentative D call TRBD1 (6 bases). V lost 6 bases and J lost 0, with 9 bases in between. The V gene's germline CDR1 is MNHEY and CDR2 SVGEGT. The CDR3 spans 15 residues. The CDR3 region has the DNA TGTGCCAGCAGCCTAGGGGGCTCTGGGGCCAACGTCCTGACTTTC. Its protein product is CASSLGGSGANVLTF.

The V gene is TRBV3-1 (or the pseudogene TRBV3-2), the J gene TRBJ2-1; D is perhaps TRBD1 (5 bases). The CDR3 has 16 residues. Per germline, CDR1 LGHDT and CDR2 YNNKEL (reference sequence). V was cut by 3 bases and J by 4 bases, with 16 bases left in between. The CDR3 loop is CASSHRAVRQYNEQFF. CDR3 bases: TGTGCCAGCAGCCACAGGGCCGTACGGCAGTACAATGAGCAGTTCTTC.

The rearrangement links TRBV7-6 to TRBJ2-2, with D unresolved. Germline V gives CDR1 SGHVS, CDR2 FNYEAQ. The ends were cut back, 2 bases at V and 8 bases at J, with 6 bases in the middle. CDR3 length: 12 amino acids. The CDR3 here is CASSLLGGELFF. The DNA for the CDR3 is TGTGCCAGCAGCTTACTAGGTGGGGAGCTGTTTTTT.

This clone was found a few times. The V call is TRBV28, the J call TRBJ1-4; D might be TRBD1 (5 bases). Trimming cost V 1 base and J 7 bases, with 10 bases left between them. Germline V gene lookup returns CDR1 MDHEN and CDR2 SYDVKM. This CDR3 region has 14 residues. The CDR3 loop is CASSLSGIGEKLFF. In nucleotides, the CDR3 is TGTGCCAGCAGTTTATCAGGGATCGGTGAAAAACTGTTTTTT.

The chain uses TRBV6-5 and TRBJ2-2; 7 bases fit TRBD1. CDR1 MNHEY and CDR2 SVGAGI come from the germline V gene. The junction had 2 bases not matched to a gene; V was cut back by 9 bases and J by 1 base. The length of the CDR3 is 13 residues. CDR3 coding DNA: TGTGCCAGAGGGGGCGGGAACACCGGGGAGCTGTTTTTT. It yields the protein CARGGGNTGELFF.

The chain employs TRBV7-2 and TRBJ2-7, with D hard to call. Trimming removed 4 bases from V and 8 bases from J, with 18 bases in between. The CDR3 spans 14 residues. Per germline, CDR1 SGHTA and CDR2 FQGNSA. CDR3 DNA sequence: TGTGCCAGCAGCTCGACATGGAAGCCACCCCAGCAGTACTTC. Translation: CASSSTWKPPQQYF.

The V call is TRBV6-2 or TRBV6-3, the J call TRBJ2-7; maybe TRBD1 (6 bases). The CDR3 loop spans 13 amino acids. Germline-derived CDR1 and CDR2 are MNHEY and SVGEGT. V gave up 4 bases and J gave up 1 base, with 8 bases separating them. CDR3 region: CASSSGQSYEQYF. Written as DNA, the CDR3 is TGTGCCAGCAGTTCGGGACAATCCTACGAGCAGTACTTC.

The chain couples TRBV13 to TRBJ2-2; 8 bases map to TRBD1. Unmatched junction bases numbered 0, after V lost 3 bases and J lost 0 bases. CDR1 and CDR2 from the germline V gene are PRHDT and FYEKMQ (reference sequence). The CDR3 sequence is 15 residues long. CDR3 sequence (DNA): TGTGCCAGCAGCTTGGACAGGGCGAACACCGGGGAGCTGTTTTTT. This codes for CASSLDRANTGELFF.

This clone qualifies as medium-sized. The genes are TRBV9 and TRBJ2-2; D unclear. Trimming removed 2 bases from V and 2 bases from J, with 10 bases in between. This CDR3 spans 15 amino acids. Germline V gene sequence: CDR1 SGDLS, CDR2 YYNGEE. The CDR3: CASSVYWANTGELFF. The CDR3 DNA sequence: TGTGCCAGCAGCGTGTATTGGGCCAACACCGGGGAGCTGTTTTTT. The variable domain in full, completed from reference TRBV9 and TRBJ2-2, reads DSGVTQTPKHLITATGQRVTLRCSPRSGDLSVYWYQQSLDQGLQFLIQYYNGEERAKGNILERFSAQQFPDLHSELNLSSLELGDSALYFCASSVYWANTGELFFGEGSRLTVL.

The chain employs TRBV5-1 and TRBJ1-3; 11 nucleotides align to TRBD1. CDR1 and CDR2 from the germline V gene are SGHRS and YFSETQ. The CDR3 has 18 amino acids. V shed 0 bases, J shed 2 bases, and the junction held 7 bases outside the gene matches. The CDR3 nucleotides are TGCGCCAGCAGCTTGGAGGGGACAGGGGGTCTTACTGGAAACACCATATATTTT. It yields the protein CASSLEGTGGLTGNTIYF.

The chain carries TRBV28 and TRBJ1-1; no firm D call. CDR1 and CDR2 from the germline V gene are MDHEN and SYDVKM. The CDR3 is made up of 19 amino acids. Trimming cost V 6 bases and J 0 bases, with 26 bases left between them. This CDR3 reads CASRPIPRYDRLMNTEAFF. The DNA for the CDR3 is TGTGCCAGCAGACCCATCCCCCGATACGATCGGTTAATGAACACTGAAGCTTTCTTT.

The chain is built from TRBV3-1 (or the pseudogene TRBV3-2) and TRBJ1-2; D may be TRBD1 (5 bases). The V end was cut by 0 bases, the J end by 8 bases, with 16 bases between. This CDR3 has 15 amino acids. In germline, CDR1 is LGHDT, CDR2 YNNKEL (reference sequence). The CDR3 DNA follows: TGTGCCAGCAGCCAAGACGCGAAGCCGGAGGGGGGCTACACCTTC. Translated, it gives CASSQDAKPEGGYTF.